The next 21 T cell receptor beta chains were all read from a single sample in a study of early T cells in non-severe SARS-CoV-2 infection. In TCRdb, the 5' RACE reads were re-called with MiXCR into one record per CDR3 protein. The sample lists some 66,000 distinct CDR3 sequences; 8% to 9.5% were seen once. Sequences were obtained from whole blood. These TCRs come from an adult who was a healthcare worker with PCR-confirmed SARS-CoV-2 infection or an uninfected control (not recorded which).

This clonotype occurred a few times. The chain links TRBV28 to TRBJ1-5; D remains unclear. This CDR3 is 14 amino acids long. Trimming shortened V by 1 base and J by 2 bases, and 6 bases separated the two germline ends. Germline CDR1 and CDR2: MDHEN and SYDVKM. The CDR3 DNA reads as TGTGCCAGCAGTTTATCGGTCGGCAATCAGCCCCAGCATTTT. It translates to CASSLSVGNQPQHF.

The chain joins TRBV5-6 to TRBJ1-2, with TRBD1 identical over 9 bases. The germline gives CDR1 SGHDT, CDR2 YYEEEE. The CDR3 extends over 15 amino acids. V was pared by 0 bases and J by 2 bases, with 2 bases of the junction left unmatched. The CDR3 nucleotides read TGTGCCAGCAGCTTGGCCGGGACAGGGAACTATGGCTACACCTTC. It encodes CASSLAGTGNYGYTF. Filled out from reference TRBV5-6 and TRBJ1-2, the complete variable domain reads DAGVTQSPTHLIKTRGQQVTLRCSPKSGHDTVSWYQQALGQGPQFIFQYYEEEERQRGNFPDRFSGHQFPNYSSELNVNALLLGDSALYLCASSLAGTGNYGYTFGSGTRLTVV.

Points on this clonotype: Sequence at one end of the junction differs from germline and may be a read error. The rearrangement links TRBV29-1 to TRBJ1-1; no firm D call. The germline V gene encodes CDR1 SQVTM and CDR2 ANQGSEA. The CDR3 contains 11 residues. This CDR3 is CSGELGIRAFF. Here the CDR3 DNA reads TGCAGCGGTGAACTAGGGATTCGAGCTTTCTTT.

The CDR3 loop reads CASSRDRGRVGLFF. Written as DNA, the CDR3 is TGCGCCAGCAGCCGGGACAGGGGACGTGTCGGGCTGTTTTTT. The chain has TRBV4-1 and TRBJ2-2; 10 positions match TRBD1. The CDR3 runs 14 residues. Germline-derived CDR1 and CDR2 are MGHRA and YSYEKL. V gave up 4 bases and J gave up 13 bases; unmatched junction bases: 9.

This clonotype came up a few times. V usage is TRBV12-3 or TRBV12-4 and J usage is TRBJ2-1, with 7 bases fitting TRBD2. Trimming took 6 bases from V and 1 from J; bases not matched to a gene: 6. CDR3 size: 15 residues. The CDR3 DNA follows: TGTGCCAGCAGGAGGGAGGGAGCTTCCTACAATGAGCAGTTCTTC. Its translation is CASRREGASYNEQFF.

Many counts were recorded for this clonotype. The chain joins TRBV11-1 to TRBJ2-7, with TRBD1 identical over 10 bases. The ends lost 5 bases at V and 5 bases at J; junction bases unmatched: 9. CDR1 is SGHAT and CDR2 is FQDESV in the germline V gene (reference sequence). The CDR3 is made up of 15 amino acids. The CDR3 DNA reads TGTGCCAGCAGCCATGACAGGGGGCTACTCCACGAGCAGTACTTC. It specifies CASSHDRGLLHEQYF.

The sample holds many counts of this clonotype. The chain couples TRBV19 to TRBJ1-2; weak D call: TRBD1 (6 bases). This CDR3 spans 17 amino acids. Germline V gene lookup returns CDR1 LNHDA and CDR2 SQIVND (reference sequence). The V gene lost 4 bases and the J gene lost 4 bases, with 22 bases spanning the gap. This chain's CDR3 is CASSTQAKGGAGYGYTF. CDR3 DNA sequence: TGTGCCAGTAGTACCCAAGCTAAGGGGGGCGCGGGCTATGGCTACACCTTC.

The chain carries TRBV30 and TRBJ1-4, with TRBD1 matching over 10 bases. The CDR3 consists of 14 residues. Per the germline V gene, CDR1 is GTSNPN and CDR2 is SVGIG (reference sequence). V lost 1 base to trimming and J lost 7 bases; unmatched junction nucleotides: 3. The CDR3 sequence: CAWSADRGFEKLFF. Here the CDR3 DNA reads TGTGCCTGGAGTGCGGACAGGGGGTTTGAAAAACTGTTTTTT.

This clonotype was recorded many times. V and J are TRBV20-1 and TRBJ1-1; D not certain. The length of the CDR3 is 15 residues. Trimming took 6 bases from V and 1 from J, leaving 18 bases between them. CDR1 DFQATT and CDR2 SNEGSKA come from the germline V gene (reference sequence). The CDR3 DNA sequence: TGCAGTGCAGACGGGGTCGGTGCCCCGAACACTGAAGCTTTCTTT. Its protein is CSADGVGAPNTEAFF.

At least ten counts were recorded for this clonotype. This sequence joins TRBV2 and TRBJ2-3; 10 nucleotides match TRBD1. Per the germline V gene, CDR1 is SNHLY and CDR2 is FYNNEI. Trimming removed 8 bases from V and 4 bases from J; junction bases left unmatched: 3. The CDR3 spans 13 residues. DNA of the CDR3: TGTGCCAGCGGACAGGGGGGATCAGATACGCAGTATTTT. Translation: CASGQGGSDTQYF.

There are many counts of this clonotype. The chain is built from TRBV19 and TRBJ2-3; 9 bases line up with TRBD1. Germline lookup yields CDR1 LNHDA and CDR2 SQIVND (reference sequence). CDR3 length equals 15 residues. V gave up 6 bases and J gave up 3 bases; unmatched junction bases: 7. CDR3 sequence: CASRTSGTGTDTQYF. CDR3 in DNA: TGTGCCAGTAGGACGTCCGGGACAGGGACAGATACGCAGTATTTT.

This clonotype has at least ten counts. The chain couples TRBV6-4 to TRBJ2-3; D is perhaps TRBD1 (7 bases). Germline V lookup: CDR1 MRHNA, CDR2 SNTAGT. The V end lost 0 bases, the J end lost 4 bases, and 11 bases lay between the germline ends. The CDR3 is 15 amino acids. Here the CDR3 DNA reads TGTGCCAGCAGTGACTCACAGGGGACTCCAGATACGCAGTATTTT. It yields the protein CASSDSQGTPDTQYF.

This clonotype was recorded many times. The genes are TRBV11-3 and TRBJ2-6; D gene unclear. The ends were cut back, 1 base at V and 0 bases at J, with 4 bases in the middle. The CDR3 consists of 15 residues. Germline CDR1 is SGHNT and CDR2 is YENEEA. DNA for the CDR3: TGTGCCAGCAGCTTAGGAAGCTCTGGGGCCAACGTCCTGACTTTC. This sequence encodes CASSLGSSGANVLTF.

This clonotype was seen ten or more times. The genes are TRBV9 and TRBJ1-2; weak D call: TRBD1 (5 bases). The germline V gene encodes CDR1 SGDLS and CDR2 YYNGEE. CDR3 length equals 12 residues. Trimming left V 3 bases short and J 4 bases short, with 7 bases between. The CDR3 DNA sequence: TGTGCCAGCAGCGCTACAGGCTATGGCTACACCTTC. It translates to CASSATGYGYTF.

The J gene is TRBJ1-6, the V gene TRBV6-1; D is uncertain. The germline CDR1 and CDR2 sequences are MNHNS and SASEGT. CDR3 length: 15 residues. Trimming pared 8 bases from V and 0 bases from J, leaving 11 bases between. In nucleotides, the CDR3 is TGTGCCAGCCCCCGTTATGGCTCCTATAATTCACCCCTCCACTTT. This sequence encodes CASPRYGSYNSPLHF.

This clonotype was observed a few times. The rearrangement links TRBV4-3 to TRBJ1-1; D perhaps matches TRBD1 (6 bases). Germline lookup yields CDR1 LGHNA and CDR2 YSLEER. Trimming stripped 3 bases from V and 2 bases from J, with 10 bases between. The CDR3 runs to 14 residues. CDR3 in DNA: TGCGCCAGCAGCCAGGGGACACGAAACACTGAAGCTTTCTTT. Residues: CASSQGTRNTEAFF.

The CDR3 DNA reads TGTGCCAGCAGCCCGACACAGGATTCCTACGAGCAGTACTTC. It yields the protein CASSPTQDSYEQYF. The rearrangement uses TRBV5-4 and TRBJ2-7, with D perhaps matching TRBD1 (5 bases). Germline CDR1 SGHNT, CDR2 YYREEE (reference sequence). The CDR3 covers 14 residues. V lost 4 bases to trimming and J lost 1 base, with 12 bases between them.

This clonotype came up many times. V and J are TRBV12-3 or TRBV12-4 and TRBJ1-1; a weak D match, TRBD1 (6 bases). V gave up 3 bases and J gave up 3 bases, with 8 bases separating them. The CDR3 consists of 13 residues. The CDR3 is CASSFHRDTEAFF. The CDR3 DNA is TGTGCCAGCAGTTTCCACAGGGACACTGAAGCTTTCTTT.

This clonotype has only a few counts. This chain uses TRBV20-1 with TRBJ1-4; 10 nucleotides agree with TRBD1. The junction had 4 bases not matched to a gene; V was cut back by 5 bases and J by 7 bases. Germline CDR1 reads DFQATT; CDR2 reads SNEGSKA (reference sequence). This CDR3 has 13 residues. CDR3 coding DNA: TGCAGTGCTTTGACAGGGGGCGGTGAAAAACTGTTTTTT. Encoded protein: CSALTGGGEKLFF.

The V and J genes are TRBV10-3 and TRBJ1-3; 9 positions agree with TRBD1. Germline V lookup: CDR1 ENHRY, CDR2 SYGVKD. The J segment lost 8 bases and the V segment lost 10 bases, leaving 12 bases of the junction unmatched. This CDR3 is built from 14 residues. The CDR3 sequence: CATTPFDRGYTIYF. The CDR3 DNA reads as TGTGCCACAACCCCGTTCGACAGGGGGTACACCATATATTTT.

In its sample, this clonotype was seen a few times. The chain links TRBV28 to TRBJ1-4; 7 nucleotides line up with TRBD1. J gave up 6 bases and V 5 bases, and 6 bases lay outside the gene matches. Germline V gene data show CDR1 as MDHEN and CDR2 as SYDVKM. The CDR3 has 14 amino acids. The DNA for the CDR3 is TGTGCCAGCAGTCTTGTGACAGGGCATGAAAAACTGTTTTTT. Protein sequence: CASSLVTGHEKLFF.